This entry describes one T cell receptor beta chain. As yet, its antigen is unknown. The CDR3 loop spans 12 amino acids. Germline V gives CDR1 SGHDT, CDR2 YYEEEE. The data belong to a study of CXCR3-negative and CXCR3-positive naive CD8 T cells. Study results and caveats: Cryopreservation partially lowered CXCR3 expression, so most assays used fresh PBMCs. Similar TRBV-TRBJ usage characterized naive CXCR3-negative and CXCR3-positive cells; memory cells differed.

Triplicates of a few hundred thousand cells were sorted from each CD8+ T cell subset. CD45RO-CCR7+CD27+CD95- marked naive CD8+ T cells. All TRB cDNA libraries came from 5' RACE performed with UMI labels. TCRdb reprocessed the 5' RACE reads and stores each CDR3 protein as one record, lacking DNA. The data show about 130,000 distinct CDR3 sequences, and the top ten clones hold less than 0.3%. The receptor comes from a human donor in good health. Some clones in this sample may be carry-over from other donors' samples. Specimen: naive CXCR3- CD8+ T cells from blood. As to subset: CD45RO-CCR7+CD27+CD95- naive CD8+ T cells lacking CXCR3 (TNR3-). The chain combines TRBV5-6 with TRBJ2-1. The chain's CDR3 is CASSLPEGEQFF.